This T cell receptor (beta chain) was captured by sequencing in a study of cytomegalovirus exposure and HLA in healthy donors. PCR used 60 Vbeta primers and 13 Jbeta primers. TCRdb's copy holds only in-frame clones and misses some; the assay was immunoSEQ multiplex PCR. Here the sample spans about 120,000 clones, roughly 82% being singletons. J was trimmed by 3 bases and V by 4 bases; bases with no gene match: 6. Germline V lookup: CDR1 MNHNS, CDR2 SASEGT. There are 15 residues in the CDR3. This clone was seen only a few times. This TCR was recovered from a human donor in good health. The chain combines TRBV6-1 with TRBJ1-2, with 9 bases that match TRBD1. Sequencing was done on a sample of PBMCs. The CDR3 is CASSVTGQGYYGYTF. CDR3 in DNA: TGTGCCAGCAGTGTCACGGGACAGGGTTACTATGGCTACACCTTC.